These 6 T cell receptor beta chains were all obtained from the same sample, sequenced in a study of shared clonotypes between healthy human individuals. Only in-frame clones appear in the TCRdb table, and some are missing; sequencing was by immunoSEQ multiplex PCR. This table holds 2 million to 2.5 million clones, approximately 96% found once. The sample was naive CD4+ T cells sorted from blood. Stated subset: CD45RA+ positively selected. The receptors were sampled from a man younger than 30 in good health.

The CDR3 here is CASGGIYEQYF. CDR3 bases: TGTGCCAGCGGCGGGATCTACGAGCAGTACTTC. The chain has TRBV6-5 and TRBJ2-7; D may be TRBD2 (6 bases). Germline V gene data show CDR1 as MNHEY and CDR2 as SVGAGI. With 8 bases removed from V and 3 bases from J, the gap between germline ends came to 8 bases. CDR3 length: 11 residues.

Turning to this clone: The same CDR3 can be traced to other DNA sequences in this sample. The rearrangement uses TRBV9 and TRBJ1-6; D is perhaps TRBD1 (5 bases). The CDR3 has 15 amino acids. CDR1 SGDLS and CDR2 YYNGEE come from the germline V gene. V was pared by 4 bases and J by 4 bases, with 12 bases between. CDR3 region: CASSPRGGYNSPLHF. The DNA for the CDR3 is TGTGCCAGCAGCCCCCGTGGGGGGTATAATTCACCCCTCCACTTT. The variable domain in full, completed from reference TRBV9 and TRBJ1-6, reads DSGVTQTPKHLITATGQRVTLRCSPRSGDLSVYWYQQSLDQGLQFLIQYYNGEERAKGNILERFSAQQFPDLHSELNLSSLELGDSALYFCASSPRGGYNSPLHFGNGTRLTVT.

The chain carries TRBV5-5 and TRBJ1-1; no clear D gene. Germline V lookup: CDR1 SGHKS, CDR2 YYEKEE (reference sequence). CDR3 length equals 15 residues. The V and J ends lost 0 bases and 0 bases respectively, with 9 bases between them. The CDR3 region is CASSLAWVVNTEAFF. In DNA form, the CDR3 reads TGTGCCAGCAGCTTGGCTTGGGTGGTGAACACTGAAGCTTTCTTT.

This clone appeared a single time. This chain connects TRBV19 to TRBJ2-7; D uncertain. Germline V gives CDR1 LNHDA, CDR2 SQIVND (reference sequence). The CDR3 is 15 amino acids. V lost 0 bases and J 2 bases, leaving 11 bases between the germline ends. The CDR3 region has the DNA TGTGCCAGTAGTATAGAGGATGGGGTCACCTACGAGCAGTACTTC. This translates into CASSIEDGVTYEQYF.

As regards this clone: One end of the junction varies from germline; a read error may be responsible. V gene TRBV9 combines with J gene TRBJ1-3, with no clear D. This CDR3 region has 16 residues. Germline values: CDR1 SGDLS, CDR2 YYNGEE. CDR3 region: CASSVALPGSGNIIYF. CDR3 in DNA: TGTGCCAGCAGCGTAGCCCTCCCGGGCAGTGGAAACATCATATATTTT.

CDR3 loop: CASSLRGFPDSDTQYF. The CDR3 DNA sequence: TGTGCCAGCAGCCTTAGGGGCTTCCCGGACTCGGATACGCAGTATTTT. V gene TRBV7-9 combines with J gene TRBJ2-3; D may match TRBD1 or TRBD2 (5 bases each). The CDR3 consists of 16 residues. The ends were cut back, 5 bases at V and 6 bases at J, with 21 bases in the middle. CDR1 and CDR2 (germline): SEHNR, FQNEAQ (reference sequence).